The TCR beta chain under discussion was sequenced for a study of blood T cell repertoires in COVID-19. On the study more broadly: Acute and convalescent COVID-19 specimens originated in the United States, Italy and Spain. In each case, the material was cDNA or gDNA derived from T cells, B-cell-depleted T cells, or PBMCs.

Per the original methods: Estimation of nucleated cell counts relied on the amplification of reference gene primers. Assay: immunoSEQ multiplex PCR; the TCRdb copy retains only in-frame clones and omits some. D and trimming come from the DNA, and the V and J calls and clone size come from that table. The table records around 84,000 clones, 80% to 90% of them present only once. The V gene's germline CDR1 is MNHEY and CDR2 SVGAGI. This CDR3 is 13 amino acids long. J gave up 2 bases and V 7 bases, and 5 bases lay outside the gene matches. The TCR sequence derives from a man in his fifties or sixties with active COVID-19. The material sequenced was peripheral blood. The chain has TRBV6-5 and TRBJ2-7; 7 bases match TRBD1. The CDR3 protein is CASTQTGTYEQYF. The CDR3 region has the DNA TGTGCCAGCACCCAGACAGGGACCTACGAGCAGTACTTC.